The 30 T cell receptor beta chains below were found in one sample sequenced in a study of blood T cell repertoires in COVID-19. Produced via immunoSEQ multiplex PCR; TCRdb's table is partial and in-frame only. The profile shows roughly 150,000 clones, roughly 80% of them singletons. The source material was PBMCs or T cells enriched from blood (not recorded which). These receptors all come from a man between 50 and 59 years old who had recovered from COVID-19.

This clone has more than one count but fewer than ten. The V call is TRBV7-2, the J call TRBJ1-2; 9 positions agree with TRBD1. Unmatched junction bases numbered 9, after V lost 3 bases and J lost 4 bases. The V gene's germline CDR1 is SGHTA and CDR2 FQGNSA. This CDR3 region has 16 residues. This chain's CDR3 is CASSFTTGTGPYGYTF. CDR3 DNA sequence: TGTGCCAGCAGCTTCACCACCGGGACAGGGCCCTATGGCTACACCTTC.

The chain couples TRBV3-1 (or the pseudogene TRBV3-2) to TRBJ2-5; TRBD1 is a possible D gene (7 bases). Between the trimmed V and J ends, which lost 4 bases and 2 bases, there was a span of 14 bases. CDR3 size: 15 residues. Germline V gene data show CDR1 as LGHDT and CDR2 as YNNKEL (reference sequence). This chain's CDR3 is CASSRGGTDQETQYF. The CDR3 DNA reads TGTGCCAGCAGCCGAGGCGGGACAGATCAAGAGACCCAGTACTTC.

This sequence joins TRBV19 and TRBJ1-2, with 8 positions matching TRBD1. CDR1 is LNHDA and CDR2 is SQIVND in the germline V gene (reference sequence). Unmatched junction bases numbered 7, after V lost 7 bases and J lost 6 bases. This CDR3 region has 13 residues. The CDR3 spells CASIPRTGNGYTF. In nucleotides, the CDR3 is TGTGCCAGTATCCCTAGGACAGGGAATGGCTACACCTTC.

The V call is TRBV5-1, the J call TRBJ2-1; the D gene is possibly TRBD2 (5 bases). Looked up from germline, CDR1 is SGHRS and CDR2 is YFSETQ. CDR3 size: 15 residues. Trimming cost V 0 bases and J 3 bases, with 10 bases left between them. This chain's CDR3 is CASSLDQRSYNEQFF. The DNA for the CDR3 is TGCGCCAGCAGCTTGGACCAGCGGAGCTACAATGAGCAGTTCTTC.

The chain employs TRBV3-1 (or the pseudogene TRBV3-2) and TRBJ1-1; maybe TRBD1 (5 bases). This CDR3 contains 13 residues. CDR1 and CDR2 (germline): LGHDT, YNNKEL (reference sequence). V was pared by 1 base and J by 8 bases, with 11 bases between. DNA of the CDR3: TGTGCCAGCAGCCAAGCGGTCGGGGGGGAAGCTTTCTTT. Its translation: CASSQAVGGEAFF.

The chain employs TRBV5-1 and TRBJ1-1; TRBD1 is a possible D gene (6 bases). The CDR3 has 15 residues. The germline V gene has CDR1 SGHRS and CDR2 YFSETQ. The ends were cut back, 4 bases at V and 1 base at J, with 14 bases in the middle. In nucleotides, the CDR3 is TGCGCCAGCAGCCCGACGGGACAAAAGAACACTGAAGCTTTCTTT. It specifies CASSPTGQKNTEAFF.

The genes are TRBV5-1 and TRBJ2-3; D uncertain. The length of the CDR3 is 14 residues. Looked up from germline, CDR1 is SGHRS and CDR2 is YFSETQ. V gave up 2 bases and J gave up 4 bases, with 11 bases separating them. CDR3: CASSFSRMPDTQYF. As DNA, the CDR3 is TGCGCCAGCAGCTTTTCGCGAATGCCAGATACGCAGTATTTT.

A single count supports this clone. The chain uses TRBV30 and TRBJ2-1, with D tentatively TRBD2 (6 bases). The V and J ends lost 0 bases and 7 bases respectively, with 19 bases between them. This CDR3 is 16 amino acids long. The germline V gene has CDR1 GTSNPN and CDR2 SVGIG (reference sequence). The CDR3 sequence is CAWSVVGGGLSNEQFF. CDR3 DNA: TGTGCCTGGAGTGTAGTGGGTGGGGGACTGAGTAATGAGCAGTTCTTC.

The chain has TRBV9 and TRBJ2-2; 9 bases map to TRBD1. Germline CDR1 is SGDLS and CDR2 is YYNGEE. This CDR3 has 16 residues. V shed 2 bases and J 6 bases; nucleotides not matched to a gene: 8. This CDR3 is CASSVGGQGRPGELFF. The CDR3, as DNA: TGTGCCAGCAGCGTGGGAGGACAGGGGCGTCCCGGGGAGCTGTTTTTT.

V is TRBV4-3 and J is TRBJ2-4, with a weak D call TRBD2 (6 bases). The CDR3 covers 17 residues. CDR1 LGHNA and CDR2 YSLEER come from the germline V gene. V was cut by 0 bases and J by 6 bases, with 18 bases left in between. In DNA form, the CDR3 reads TGCGCCAGCAGCCAAGATGCCCTCCTGCGGGGCAGAAACATTCAGTACTTC. This gives the protein CASSQDALLRGRNIQYF.

The chain has TRBV19 and TRBJ1-5; a weak D match, TRBD1 (6 bases). V was clipped by 5 bases and J by 0 bases, with 14 bases between them. Per germline, CDR1 LNHDA and CDR2 SQIVND (reference sequence). This CDR3 is 16 amino acids long. CDR3: CASSSRGGVSNQPQHF. The CDR3 DNA follows: TGTGCCAGTAGTTCGAGAGGGGGGGTTAGCAATCAGCCCCAGCATTTT.

The V gene is TRBV2, the J gene TRBJ2-2, with 10 bases fitting TRBD1. V shed 3 bases and J 4 bases; nucleotides not matched to a gene: 5. The CDR3 sequence is 16 residues long. CDR1 is SNHLY, CDR2 FYNNEI, per germline. The CDR3 is CASSEPRTGGTGELFF. The CDR3 coding sequence is TGTGCCAGCAGTGAGCCCCGGACAGGGGGCACCGGGGAGCTGTTTTTT.

The chain joins TRBV6-6 to TRBJ2-2; possible D gene TRBD1, 6 bases. The germline gives CDR1 MNHNY, CDR2 SVGAGI (reference sequence). This CDR3 comprises 15 residues. The V gene lost 7 bases and the J gene lost 5 bases, with 17 bases spanning the gap. The CDR3 sequence: CASIRETGRTGELFF. DNA of the CDR3: TGTGCCAGCATCCGAGAGACAGGACGTACCGGGGAGCTGTTTTTT.

The chain couples TRBV6-5 to TRBJ1-1, with 7 bases aligning to TRBD1. There are 14 residues in the CDR3. J was trimmed by 1 base and V by 6 bases; bases with no gene match: 5. Germline assignment: CDR1 MNHEY and CDR2 SVGAGI. The CDR3 region has the DNA TGTGCCAGCAGACGACAGGGAGGGAACACTGAAGCTTTCTTT. It codes for CASRRQGGNTEAFF.

The CDR3, as DNA: TGTGCCAGCAGCTGGGGGACTAGCTACGAGCAGTACTTC. It specifies CASSWGTSYEQYF. This chain links TRBV7-2 with TRBJ2-7; TRBD2 aligns across 8 bases. From germline, CDR1 is SGHTA and CDR2 FQGNSA. V was clipped by 4 bases and J by 3 bases; unmatched bases: 2. CDR3 size: 13 residues.

The chain carries TRBV6-5 and TRBJ2-7; TRBD1 agrees at 9 bases. This CDR3 comprises 15 residues. Germline assignment: CDR1 MNHEY and CDR2 SVGAGI. After removal of 0 bases from V and 6 bases from J, the junction contained 6 bases not matched to a gene. The chain's CDR3 is CASSYSPGTGSEQYF. CDR3 nucleotides: TGTGCCAGCAGTTACTCACCCGGGACAGGGTCCGAGCAGTACTTC.

V usage is TRBV19 and J usage is TRBJ2-5; possible D gene TRBD2, 6 bases. Germline V gives CDR1 LNHDA, CDR2 SQIVND (reference sequence). The CDR3 loop spans 14 amino acids. V lost 3 bases and J 1 base, leaving 9 bases between the germline ends. This chain's CDR3 is CASSIHSGQETQYF. CDR3 nucleotides: TGTGCCAGTAGTATTCATAGCGGCCAAGAGACCCAGTACTTC.

This rearrangement joins TRBV18 to TRBJ2-4; the D gene is possibly TRBD2 (6 bases). This CDR3 region has 14 residues. Trimming cost V 4 bases and J 9 bases, with 16 bases left between them. Germline CDR1 KGHSH, CDR2 LQKENI. CDR3 in DNA: TGTGCCAGCTCACTGGGGGGTTTAGCGGCCATTCAGTACTTC. Translation: CASSLGGLAAIQYF.

The genes are TRBV4-1 and TRBJ2-4, with TRBD1 as a possible D gene (6 bases). V was cut by 4 bases and J by 1 base, with 14 bases left in between. Germline V gives CDR1 MGHRA, CDR2 YSYEKL. The CDR3 is made up of 16 amino acids. CDR3 DNA: TGCGCCAGCAGCCGGACACAGGGAACGGCCAAAAACATTCAGTACTTC. The encoded protein is CASSRTQGTAKNIQYF.

J is TRBJ1-2 and V is TRBV4-3; maybe TRBD1 (6 bases). V was pared by 2 bases and J by 11 bases, with 15 bases between. Germline V gene sequence: CDR1 LGHNA, CDR2 YSLEER. The CDR3 loop spans 13 amino acids. The DNA for the CDR3 is TGCGCCAGCAGCCAAAATCAGGGGACCCCTTACACCTTC. Translation gives CASSQNQGTPYTF.

This chain links TRBV7-2 with TRBJ1-2; TRBD1 matches 8 bases. V was clipped by 5 bases and J by 3 bases; unmatched bases: 8. The CDR3 totals 15 residues. Germline V lookup: CDR1 SGHTA, CDR2 FQGNSA. The CDR3 protein is CASSEADRGHYGYTF. The CDR3 DNA reads as TGTGCCAGCAGCGAAGCAGACAGGGGCCACTATGGCTACACCTTC.

In the case of this clone: A far bigger clonotype differs at one base, so this is likely a read error. This chain connects TRBV3-1 (or the pseudogene TRBV3-2) to TRBJ1-5; D remains unclear. This CDR3 has 13 amino acids. The germline V gene has CDR1 LGHDT and CDR2 YNNKEL (reference sequence). V was trimmed by 6 bases and J by 0 bases, leaving 6 bases between them. CDR3 coding DNA: TGTGCCAGCAGTCTTTATAGCAATCAGCCCCAGCATTTT. Amino acids: CASSLYSNQPQHF.

V and J are TRBV10-3 and TRBJ2-2; TRBD1 agrees at 8 bases. The CDR3 runs to 15 residues. Losses at the gene ends were 4 bases for V and 3 bases for J; bases not matched to a gene: 4. Germline-derived CDR1 and CDR2 are ENHRY and SYGVKD. The CDR3 DNA is TGTGCCATCAGTGGCCGACAGGGGTACACCGGGGAGCTGTTTTTT. Translating gives CAISGRQGYTGELFF.

The chain recombines TRBV11-1 with TRBJ2-1, with 7 bases aligning to TRBD2. In germline, CDR1 is SGHAT, CDR2 FQDESV (reference sequence). The CDR3 is made up of 14 amino acids. V gave up 1 base and J gave up 9 bases; unmatched junction bases: 6. The CDR3 bases are TGTGCCAGCAGCTTAGGCGGGACTAATGGTGAGCAGTTCTTC. Its protein is CASSLGGTNGEQFF.

In this sample, this clone is medium-sized. V usage is TRBV4-1 and J usage is TRBJ2-1; D may be TRBD2 (5 bases). Trimming took off 1 base at V and 9 bases at J, with 16 bases between the two ends. CDR1 and CDR2 from the germline V gene are MGHRA and YSYEKL. CDR3 length: 15 residues. In DNA, the CDR3 is TGCGCCAGCAGCCAAGTCTCGGGGTACGAGGGTGAGCAGTTCTTC. Protein sequence: CASSQVSGYEGEQFF.

The chain recombines TRBV5-1 with TRBJ1-2, with D maybe TRBD1 (5 bases). CDR3 length equals 15 residues. Trimming removed 3 bases from V and 4 bases from J, with 16 bases in between. CDR1 SGHRS and CDR2 YFSETQ come from the germline V gene. The CDR3 loop is CASSSASGDSYGYTF. The DNA for the CDR3 is TGCGCCAGCAGCTCGGCTTCGGGGGATAGCTATGGCTACACCTTC. Combining the CDR3 with reference TRBV5-1 and TRBJ1-2 gives the whole variable domain KAGVTQTPRYLIKTRGQQVTLSCSPISGHRSVSWYQQTPGQGLQFLFEYFSETQRNKGNFPGRFSGRQFSNSRSEMNVSTLELGDSALYLCASSSASGDSYGYTFGSGTRLTVV.

The V gene is TRBV7-2, the J gene TRBJ2-5; 8 bases are shared with TRBD2. In germline, CDR1 is SGHTA, CDR2 FQGNSA. V dropped 2 bases and J dropped 7; count of bases not matched to a gene: 9. The CDR3 is 15 residues long. The CDR3 spells CASSLSPTSVGTQYF. The CDR3 DNA reads TGTGCCAGCAGCTTAAGCCCGACTAGCGTTGGGACCCAGTACTTC. The full variable domain, its missing parts supplied by reference TRBV7-2 and TRBJ2-5, is GAGVSQSPSNKVTEKGKDVELRCDPISGHTALYWYRQSLGQGLEFLIYFQGNSAPDKSGLPSDRFSAERTGGSVSTLTIQRTQQEDSAVYLCASSLSPTSVGTQYFGPGTRLLVL.

This clone has only a few counts. The chain uses TRBV14 and TRBJ1-4, with D uncertain. Per the germline V gene, CDR1 is SGHDN and CDR2 is FVKESK. The CDR3 consists of 15 residues. Trimming left V 0 bases short and J 3 bases short, with 8 bases between. Here the CDR3 reads CASSQEWGANEKLFF. In DNA form, the CDR3 reads TGTGCCAGCAGCCAAGAGTGGGGAGCTAATGAAAAACTGTTTTTT.

The V call is TRBV15, the J call TRBJ2-2, with 7 bases matching TRBD1. J gave up 5 bases and V 4 bases, and 7 bases lay outside the gene matches. In germline, CDR1 is LNHNV, CDR2 YYDKDF (reference sequence). This CDR3 contains 15 residues. The CDR3 coding sequence is TGTGCCACCAGCAAGGGGACAGTTGGAACCGGGGAGCTGTTTTTT. Its protein is CATSKGTVGTGELFF. Full variable domain (rest looked up from reference TRBV15 and TRBJ2-2): DAMVIQNPRYQVTQFGKPVTLSCSQTLNHNVMYWYQQKSSQAPKLLFHYYDKDFNNEADTPDNFQSRRPNTSFCFLDIRSPGLGDTAMYLCATSKGTVGTGELFFGEGSRLTVL.

The chain couples TRBV10-3 to TRBJ1-6, with 9 bases aligning to TRBD1. The CDR3 runs to 16 residues. V lost 2 bases, J lost 7 bases, and 6 bases stayed unmatched. In germline, CDR1 is ENHRY, CDR2 SYGVKD. CDR3: CAISEELTGGNSPLHF. CDR3 nucleotides: TGTGCCATCAGTGAGGAACTGACAGGGGGGAATTCACCCCTCCACTTT.